One sample yielded the 18 T cell receptor beta chains listed below, sequenced in a study of identical twins. TCRdb itself ran the 5' RACE reads through MiXCR, one entry per CDR3 protein. The sample yields 700,000 to 950,000 distinct CDR3 sequences, approximately 13% seen once. The sample was also linked to a second study, of yellow fever vaccine responses in identical twins.

The material sequenced was PBMCs. These receptors originate from a young woman in good health.

The chain uses TRBV6-2 or TRBV6-3 and TRBJ2-1; 10 positions agree with TRBD2. The ends lost 4 bases at V and 3 bases at J; junction bases unmatched: 6. The length of the CDR3 is 16 residues. Per germline, CDR1 MNHEY and CDR2 SVGEGT. CDR3 bases: TGTGCCAGCAGTTCTTCTAGCGGGGGACGCTACAATGAGCAGTTCTTC. Amino acids: CASSSSSGGRYNEQFF.

The chain is built from TRBV24-1 and TRBJ2-1, with 16 bases identical to TRBD2. With V trimmed by 3 bases and J by 10 bases, 2 bases remained unmatched. Germline V gene data show CDR1 as KGHDR and CDR2 as SFDVKD. The CDR3 loop spans 15 amino acids. The DNA for the CDR3 is TGTGCCACCAGTGATGGGACTAGCGGGAGGGGGGAGCAGTTCTTC. Translated, it gives CATSDGTSGRGEQFF.

The CDR3 protein is CASSPRAGLAGPTSPYNEQFF. CDR3 nucleotide sequence: TGTGCCAGCTCCCCCCGGGCCGGACTAGCGGGACCCACGAGCCCCTACAATGAGCAGTTCTTC. The chain is built from TRBV2 and TRBJ2-1, with 12 bases matching TRBD2. From germline, CDR1 is SNHLY and CDR2 FYNNEI. With 8 bases clipped from V and 2 bases from J, the junction kept 22 bases outside the gene matches. The CDR3 loop spans 21 amino acids.

At least ten counts were recorded for this clonotype. This chain uses TRBV5-8 with TRBJ2-7; tentatively, D is TRBD1 or TRBD2 (5 bases each). Trimming removed 1 base from V and 3 bases from J, with 11 bases in between. The CDR3 contains 14 residues. CDR1 is SGHTS, CDR2 YDEGEE, per germline. The CDR3 sequence: CASSLMGPSYEQYF. As DNA, the CDR3 is TGTGCCAGCAGCTTGATGGGACCCAGCTACGAGCAGTACTTC. Variable domain in full (rest from reference TRBV5-8 and TRBJ2-7): EAGVTQSPTHLIKTRGQQATLRCSPISGHTSVYWYQQALGLGLQFLLWYDEGEERNRGNFPPRFSGRQFPNYSSELNVNALELEDSALYLCASSLMGPSYEQYFGPGTRLTVT.

This clonotype was counted many times. The chain combines TRBV10-3 with TRBJ2-2; the D gene is possibly TRBD1 (6 bases). V lost 2 bases and J 6 bases, leaving 10 bases between the germline ends. Germline CDR1 reads ENHRY; CDR2 reads SYGVKD. The length of the CDR3 is 14 residues. The chain's CDR3 is CAISEAQGSGELFF. In nucleotides, the CDR3 is TGTGCCATCAGTGAGGCCCAGGGGTCCGGGGAGCTGTTTTTT.

In this sample, this clonotype turned up a few times. The chain has TRBV20-1 and TRBJ1-2; no clear D gene. The CDR3 loop spans 13 amino acids. Trimming left V 3 bases short and J 4 bases short, with 12 bases between. Per the germline V gene, CDR1 is DFQATT and CDR2 is SNEGSKA (reference sequence). This chain's CDR3 is CSASDGSVYGYTF. As DNA, the CDR3 is TGCAGTGCTAGTGACGGATCCGTCTATGGCTACACCTTC.

At least ten counts were recorded for this clonotype. In DNA form, the CDR3 reads TGTGCCAGCAGCCCAGTGGGGGGGGACAATGAGCAGTTCTTC. Translation gives CASSPVGGDNEQFF. The chain combines TRBV12-3 or TRBV12-4 with TRBJ2-1; 7 bases line up with TRBD2. The CDR3 covers 14 residues. V shed 6 bases and J 5 bases; nucleotides not matched to a gene: 7.

The V and J genes are TRBV7-9 and TRBJ2-1; TRBD2 is a possible D gene (5 bases). The CDR3 is 15 residues long. CDR1 is SEHNR and CDR2 is FQNEAQ in the germline V gene (reference sequence). Trimming removed 5 bases at V and 9 bases at J, with 20 bases between. The CDR3 sequence: CASSPLEGVGTEQFF. The CDR3 region has the DNA TGTGCCAGCAGCCCCCTAGAGGGTGTAGGTACTGAGCAGTTCTTC.

The chain couples TRBV19 to TRBJ2-6; D uncertain. The germline CDR1 and CDR2 sequences are LNHDA and SQIVND (reference sequence). This CDR3 spans 18 amino acids. Trimming shortened V by 0 bases and J by 0 bases, and 12 bases separated the two germline ends. CDR3 amino acids: CASSIDSPVGSGANVLTF. In DNA form, the CDR3 reads TGTGCCAGTAGTATAGATTCCCCGGTTGGCTCTGGGGCCAACGTCCTGACTTTC. Full variable domain (missing parts from reference TRBV19 and TRBJ2-6): DGGITQSPKYLFRKEGQNVTLSCEQNLNHDAMYWYRQDPGQGLRLIYYSQIVNDFQKGDIAEGYSVSREKKESFPLTVTSAQKNPTAFYLCASSIDSPVGSGANVLTFGAGSRLTVL.

V is TRBV7-3 and J is TRBJ2-5; 8 bases are a match to TRBD2. Unmatched junction bases numbered 6, after V lost 2 bases and J lost 4 bases. This CDR3 region has 15 residues. In germline, CDR1 is SGHTA, CDR2 FQGTGA. In nucleotides, the CDR3 is TGTGCCAGCAGCTTATCCCCCCTAGCGGGAGAGACCCAGTACTTC. Translated: CASSLSPLAGETQYF.

This clonotype was counted only a few times. The chain joins TRBV7-6 to TRBJ2-3, with D unclear. Germline loops: CDR1 SGHVS, CDR2 FNYEAQ. The CDR3 extends over 13 amino acids. Trimming left V 2 bases short and J 2 bases short, with 5 bases between. In DNA, the CDR3 is TGTGCCAGCAGCTTATTTCCCACAGATACGCAGTATTTT. This sequence encodes CASSLFPTDTQYF.

The chain employs TRBV2 and TRBJ1-6; 9 positions match TRBD1. Germline V lookup: CDR1 SNHLY, CDR2 FYNNEI. V dropped 4 bases and J dropped 7; count of bases not matched to a gene: 5. The length of the CDR3 is 15 residues. The CDR3 region has the DNA TGTGCCAGCAGTGGTATACAGGGGGCAAATTCACCCCTCCACTTT. This translates into CASSGIQGANSPLHF.

This clonotype turned up a few times. This chain joins TRBV7-9 and TRBJ2-2; weak D call: TRBD2 (6 bases). Germline values: CDR1 SEHNR, CDR2 FQNEAQ (reference sequence). The CDR3 totals 15 residues. V lost 6 bases and J 3 bases, leaving 14 bases between the germline ends. The CDR3 coding sequence is TGTGCCAGCAGACCCGGAGGAGGGTACACCGGGGAGCTGTTTTTT. Translating gives CASRPGGGYTGELFF.

This clonotype was picked up many times. V is TRBV3-1 and J is TRBJ2-7, with D possibly matching TRBD1 (6 bases). This CDR3 is 14 amino acids long. V lost 1 base, J lost 4 bases, and 11 bases lay in between. Germline V gives CDR1 LGHDT, CDR2 YNNKEL (reference sequence). DNA for the CDR3: TGTGCCAGCAGCCAAGGTCACAGGGCATACGAGCAGTACGTC. Its protein is CASSQGHRAYEQYV.

This clonotype appeared a few times. The rearrangement links TRBV18 to TRBJ2-5; no definite D call. V was clipped by 1 base and J by 3 bases, with 6 bases between them. Germline V gene sequence: CDR1 KGHSH, CDR2 LQKENI. The CDR3 spans 13 residues. The CDR3 reads CASSPQREETQYF. CDR3 sequence (DNA): TGTGCCAGCTCACCACAACGGGAAGAGACCCAGTACTTC. Using reference TRBV18 and TRBJ2-5 for the parts outside the CDR3, the full variable domain is NAGVMQNPRHLVRRRGQEARLRCSPMKGHSHVYWYRQLPEEGLKFMVYLQKENIIDESGMPKERFSAEFPKEGPSILRIQQVVRGDSAAYFCASSPQREETQYFGPGTRLLVL.

This clonotype has ten or more counts. The V and J genes are TRBV6-5 and TRBJ2-2; 7 bases are shared with TRBD1. The germline gives CDR1 MNHEY, CDR2 SVGAGI. The CDR3 is made up of 15 amino acids. Germline trimming cut 2 bases from V and 5 bases from J; bases unmatched to any gene: 5. The CDR3 here is CASSYKGAMTGELFF. The CDR3 coding sequence is TGTGCCAGCAGTTACAAGGGGGCGATGACCGGGGAGCTGTTTTTT.

The chain links TRBV7-6 to TRBJ2-1, with D perhaps TRBD1 or TRBD2 (5 bases each). This CDR3 contains 13 residues. V gave up 3 bases and J gave up 10 bases, with 13 bases separating them. The germline gives CDR1 SGHVS, CDR2 FNYEAQ. The CDR3 loop reads CASSLRPGPEQFF. The CDR3 DNA is TGTGCCAGCAGCTTGCGGCCGGGACCCGAGCAGTTCTTC.

This clonotype was recorded a few times. This rearrangement joins TRBV20-1 to TRBJ2-5, with a possible D match to TRBD2 (5 bases). Looked up from germline, CDR1 is DFQATT and CDR2 is SNEGSKA (reference sequence). V was trimmed by 6 bases and J by 7 bases, leaving 12 bases between them. The CDR3 spans 11 residues. The CDR3: CSALTMMTQYF. CDR3 coding DNA: TGCAGTGCCCTGACTATGATGACCCAGTACTTC.